This T cell receptor beta chain comes out of a study of shared clonotypes between healthy human individuals. The table came from immunoSEQ multiplex PCR; TCRdb's copy has only in-frame clones and leaves some out. The sample has about 450,000 clones, about 76% seen once. The germline V and J ends were trimmed by 3 bases and 1 base, with 9 bases remaining between them. The CDR3 totals 14 residues. Germline V gene lookup returns CDR1 MDHEN and CDR2 SYDVKM. Input material: PBMCs. This sequence joins TRBV28 and TRBJ1-1, with D tentatively TRBD1 (6 bases). This receptor was obtained from a woman in her 40s in good health. Some clones in this sample may be carry-over from other donors' samples. The CDR3 here is CASSLGGANTEAFF. The CDR3 bases are TGTGCCAGCAGTTTGGGGGGGGCGAACACTGAAGCTTTCTTT.